The entry below gives a single TCR beta chain sequence along with its context. J gave up 2 bases and V 6 bases, and 5 bases lay outside the gene matches. This CDR3 comprises 16 residues. Germline V lookup: CDR1 MNHNY, CDR2 SVGAGI (reference sequence). This entry comes from a study of T cell changes during pregnancy in multiple sclerosis. Assay used: immunoSEQ multiplex PCR; TCRdb lists only in-frame clones, some missing. The repertoire holds 70,000 to 95,000 clones, with 90% to 95% as singletons. The chain has TRBV6-6 and TRBJ2-5; 14 nucleotides agree with TRBD2. The TCR sequence derives from a female donor with multiple sclerosis, enrolled in a pregnancy study. This sample comprised peripheral blood, obtained in the third trimester of pregnancy. The CDR3 coding sequence is TGTGCCAGCAGGCAGACTAGCGGGAGGGTACAAGAGACCCAGTACTTC. Amino acids: CASRQTSGRVQETQYF.